The clone carrying this T cell receptor (beta chain) was observed a few times. The data were obtained in a study of T cells in Graves' hyperthyroidism and ophthalmopathy. The CDR3 regions of TCR beta were amplified from RNA transcripts. The HTBI set primed first-round TCR CDR3 RT-PCR. In TCRdb, the multiplex PCR reads were re-called with MiXCR into one record per CDR3 protein. The table has more than 500,000 distinct CDR3 sequences, roughly 15% seen once. Trimming took off 3 bases at V and 0 bases at J, with 10 bases between the two ends. The CDR3 covers 14 residues. The germline CDR1 and CDR2 sequences are SGHRS and YFSETQ.

The chain is built from TRBV5-1 and TRBJ2-7; no firm D call. The sample taken for sequencing was blood. The source is a woman aged 40 to 50 with Graves' ophthalmopathy. CDR3 in amino acids: CASSSLNPSYEQYF. The DNA of the CDR3 is TGCGCCAGCAGCTCCCTGAACCCCTCCTACGAGCAGTACTTC.